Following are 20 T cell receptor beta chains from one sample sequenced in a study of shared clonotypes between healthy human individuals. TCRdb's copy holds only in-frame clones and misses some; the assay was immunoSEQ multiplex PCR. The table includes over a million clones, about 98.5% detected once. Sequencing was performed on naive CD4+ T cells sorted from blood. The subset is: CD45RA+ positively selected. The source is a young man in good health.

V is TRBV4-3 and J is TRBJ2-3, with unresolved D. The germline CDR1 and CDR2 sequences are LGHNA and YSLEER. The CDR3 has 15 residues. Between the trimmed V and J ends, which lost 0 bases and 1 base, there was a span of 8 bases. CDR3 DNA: TGCGCCAGCAGCCAAGATGCACTGGGCACAGATACGCAGTATTTT. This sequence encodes CASSQDALGTDTQYF.

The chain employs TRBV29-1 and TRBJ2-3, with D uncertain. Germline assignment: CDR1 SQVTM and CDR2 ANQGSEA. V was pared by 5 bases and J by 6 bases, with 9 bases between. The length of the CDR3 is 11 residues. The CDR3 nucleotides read TGCAGCGTTTTAACGGGTGATACGCAGTATTTT. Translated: CSVLTGDTQYF.

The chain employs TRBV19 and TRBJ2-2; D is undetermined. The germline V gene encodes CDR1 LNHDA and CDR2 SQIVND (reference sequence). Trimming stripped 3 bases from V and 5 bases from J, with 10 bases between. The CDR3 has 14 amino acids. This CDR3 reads CASSIPVWTGELFF. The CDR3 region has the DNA TGTGCCAGTAGTATCCCCGTTTGGACCGGGGAGCTGTTTTTT. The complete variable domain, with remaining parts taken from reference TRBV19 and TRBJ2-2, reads DGGITQSPKYLFRKEGQNVTLSCEQNLNHDAMYWYRQDPGQGLRLIYYSQIVNDFQKGDIAEGYSVSREKKESFPLTVTSAQKNPTAFYLCASSIPVWTGELFFGEGSRLTVL.

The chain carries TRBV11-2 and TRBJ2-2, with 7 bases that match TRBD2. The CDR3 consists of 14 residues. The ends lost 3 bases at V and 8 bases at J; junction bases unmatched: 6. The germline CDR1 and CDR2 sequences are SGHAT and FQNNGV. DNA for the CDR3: TGTGCCAGCAGCTTCTTGCGGGAGTGGGGGGAGCTGTTTTTT. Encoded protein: CASSFLREWGELFF.

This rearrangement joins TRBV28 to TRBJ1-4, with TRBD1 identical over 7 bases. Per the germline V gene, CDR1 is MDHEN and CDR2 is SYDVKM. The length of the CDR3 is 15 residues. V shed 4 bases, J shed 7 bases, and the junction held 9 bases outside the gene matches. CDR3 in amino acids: CASSYVDRVPEKLFF. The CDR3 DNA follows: TGTGCCAGCAGTTATGTCGACAGGGTCCCTGAAAAACTGTTTTTT.

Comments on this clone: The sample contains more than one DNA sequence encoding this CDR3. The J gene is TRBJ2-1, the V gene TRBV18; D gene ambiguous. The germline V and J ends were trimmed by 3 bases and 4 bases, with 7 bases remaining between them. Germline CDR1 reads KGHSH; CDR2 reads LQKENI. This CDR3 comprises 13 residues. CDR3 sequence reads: CASSPSVYNEQFF. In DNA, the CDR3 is TGTGCCAGCTCACCGTCCGTTTACAATGAGCAGTTCTTC.

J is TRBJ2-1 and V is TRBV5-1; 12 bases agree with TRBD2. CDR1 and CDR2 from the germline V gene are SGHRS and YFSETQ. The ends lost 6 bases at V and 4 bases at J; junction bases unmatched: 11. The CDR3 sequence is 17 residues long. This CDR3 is CASTGTSGPQGYNEQFF. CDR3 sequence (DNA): TGCGCCAGCACCGGGACTAGCGGGCCTCAGGGGTACAATGAGCAGTTCTTC. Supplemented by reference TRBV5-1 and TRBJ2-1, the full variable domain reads KAGVTQTPRYLIKTRGQQVTLSCSPISGHRSVSWYQQTPGQGLQFLFEYFSETQRNKGNFPGRFSGRQFSNSRSEMNVSTLELGDSALYLCASTGTSGPQGYNEQFFGPGTRLTVL.

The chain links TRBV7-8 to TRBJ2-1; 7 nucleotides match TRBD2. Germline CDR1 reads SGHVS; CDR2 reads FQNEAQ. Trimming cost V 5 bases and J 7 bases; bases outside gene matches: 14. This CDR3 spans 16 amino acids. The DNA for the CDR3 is TGTGCCAGCAGCCTTAATCGCGGGAGCGTCTTTAATGAGCAGTTCTTC. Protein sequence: CASSLNRGSVFNEQFF. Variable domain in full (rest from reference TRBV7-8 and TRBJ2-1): GAGVSQSPRYKVAKRGQDVALRCDPISGHVSLFWYQQALGQGPEFLTYFQNEAQLDKSGLPSDRFFAERPEGSVSTLKIQRTQQEDSAVYLCASSLNRGSVFNEQFFGPGTRLTVL.

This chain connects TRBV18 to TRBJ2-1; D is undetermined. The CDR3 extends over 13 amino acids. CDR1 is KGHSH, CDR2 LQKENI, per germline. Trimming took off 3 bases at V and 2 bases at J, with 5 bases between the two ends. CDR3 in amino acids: CASSPDTYNEQFF. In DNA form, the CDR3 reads TGTGCCAGCTCACCCGACACCTACAATGAGCAGTTCTTC.

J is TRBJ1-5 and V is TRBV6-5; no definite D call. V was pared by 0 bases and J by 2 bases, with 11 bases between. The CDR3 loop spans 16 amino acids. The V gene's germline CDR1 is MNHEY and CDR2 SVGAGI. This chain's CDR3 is CASSYSQIGRNQPQHF. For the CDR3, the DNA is TGTGCCAGCAGTTACTCTCAGATTGGACGCAATCAGCCCCAGCATTTT.

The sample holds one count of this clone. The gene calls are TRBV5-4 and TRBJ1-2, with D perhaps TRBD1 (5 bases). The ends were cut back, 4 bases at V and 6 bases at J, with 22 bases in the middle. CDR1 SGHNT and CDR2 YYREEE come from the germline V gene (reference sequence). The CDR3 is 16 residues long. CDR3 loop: CASSEGLPGTSNGYTF. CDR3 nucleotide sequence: TGTGCCAGCAGCGAAGGATTACCCGGGACCTCAAATGGCTACACCTTC.

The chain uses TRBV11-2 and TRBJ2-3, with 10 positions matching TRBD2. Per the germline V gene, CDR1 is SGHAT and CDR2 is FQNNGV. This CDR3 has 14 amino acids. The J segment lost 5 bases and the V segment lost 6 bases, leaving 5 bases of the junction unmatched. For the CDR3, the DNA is TGTGCCAGCAGGACCAGCGGGAGGGTAGATACGCAGTATTTT. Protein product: CASRTSGRVDTQYF. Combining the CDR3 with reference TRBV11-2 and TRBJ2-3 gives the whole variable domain EAGVAQSPRYKIIEKRQSVAFWCNPISGHATLYWYQQILGQGPKLLIQFQNNGVVDDSQLPKDRFSAERLKGVDSTLKIQPAKLEDSAVYLCASRTSGRVDTQYFGPGTRLTVL.

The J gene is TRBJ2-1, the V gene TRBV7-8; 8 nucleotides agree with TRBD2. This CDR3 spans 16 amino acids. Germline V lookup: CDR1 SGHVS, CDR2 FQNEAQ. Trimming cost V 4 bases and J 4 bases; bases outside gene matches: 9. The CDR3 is CASSSALVAGYNEQFF. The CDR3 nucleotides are TGTGCCAGCAGCTCCGCCTTGGTAGCGGGATACAATGAGCAGTTCTTC.

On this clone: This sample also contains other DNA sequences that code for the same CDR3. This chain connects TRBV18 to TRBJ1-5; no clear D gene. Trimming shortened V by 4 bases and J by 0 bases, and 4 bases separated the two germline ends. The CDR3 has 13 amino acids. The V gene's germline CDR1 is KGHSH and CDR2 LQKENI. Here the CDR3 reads CASSLYSNQPQHF. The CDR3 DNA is TGTGCCAGCTCACTATATAGCAATCAGCCCCAGCATTTT. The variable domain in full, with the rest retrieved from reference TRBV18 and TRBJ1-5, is NAGVMQNPRHLVRRRGQEARLRCSPMKGHSHVYWYRQLPEEGLKFMVYLQKENIIDESGMPKERFSAEFPKEGPSILRIQQVVRGDSAAYFCASSLYSNQPQHFGDGTRLSIL.

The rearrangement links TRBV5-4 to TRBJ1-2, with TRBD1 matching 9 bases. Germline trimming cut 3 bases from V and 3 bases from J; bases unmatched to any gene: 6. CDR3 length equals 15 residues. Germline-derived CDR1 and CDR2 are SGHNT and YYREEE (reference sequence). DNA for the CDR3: TGTGCCAGCAGCTCGACAGGGGGGGACGACTATGGCTACACCTTC. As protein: CASSSTGGDDYGYTF.

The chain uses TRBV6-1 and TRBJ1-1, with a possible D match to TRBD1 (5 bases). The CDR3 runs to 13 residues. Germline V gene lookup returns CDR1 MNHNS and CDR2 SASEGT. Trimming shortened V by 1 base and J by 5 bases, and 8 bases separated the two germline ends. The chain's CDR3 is CASSEEGRTEAFF. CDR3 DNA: TGTGCCAGCAGTGAAGAGGGGCGTACTGAAGCTTTCTTT.

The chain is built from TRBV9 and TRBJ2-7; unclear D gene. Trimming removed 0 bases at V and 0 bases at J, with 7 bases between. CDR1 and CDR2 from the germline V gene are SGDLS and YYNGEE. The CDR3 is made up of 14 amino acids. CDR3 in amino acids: CASSVARSSYEQYF. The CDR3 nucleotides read TGTGCCAGCAGCGTAGCACGGAGCTCCTACGAGCAGTACTTC.

The CDR3 loop is CASSPQGPDTQYF. The DNA for the CDR3 is TGTGCCAGCTCACCACAGGGACCAGATACGCAGTATTTT. The chain has TRBV18 and TRBJ2-3, with D possibly being TRBD1 or TRBD2 (5 bases each). V was trimmed by 1 base and J by 4 bases, leaving 6 bases between them. CDR3 length equals 13 residues. Germline lookup yields CDR1 KGHSH and CDR2 LQKENI.

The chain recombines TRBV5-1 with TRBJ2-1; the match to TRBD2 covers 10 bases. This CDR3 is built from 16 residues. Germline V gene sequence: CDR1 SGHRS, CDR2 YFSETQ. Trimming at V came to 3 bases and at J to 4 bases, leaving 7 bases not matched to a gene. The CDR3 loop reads CASSWDTSGAYNEQFF. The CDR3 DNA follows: TGCGCCAGCAGCTGGGATACTAGCGGGGCTTACAATGAGCAGTTCTTC.

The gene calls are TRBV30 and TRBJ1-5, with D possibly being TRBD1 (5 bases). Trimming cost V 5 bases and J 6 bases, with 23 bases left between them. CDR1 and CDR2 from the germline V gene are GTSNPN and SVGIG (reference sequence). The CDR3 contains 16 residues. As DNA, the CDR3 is TGTGCCTGGGGAAGCTATATTGGGCAGGGTTGTCAGCCCCAGCATTTT. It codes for CAWGSYIGQGCQPQHF.